This T cell receptor beta chain comes out of a study of T cells expressing NK-cell markers. About the research overall: CD3+CD56+NKG2C+, CD3+CD56+NKG2C- and CD3+CD56-NKG2C+ T cells, once sorted, supplied the TCR beta repertoires. Most of the eight sequenced donors tested HCMV-seropositive; one tested seronegative.

Regarding this clonotype: Its specificity is unknown.

This CDR3 is 15 amino acids long. Germline V gene sequence: CDR1 LNHDA, CDR2 SQIVND (reference sequence). Study-level results: In several donors, dominant CD3+CD56+NKG2C+ clones formed 1.0-7.0% of CD8+ cells.

Production of TCR beta cDNA relied on 5'RACE template switching with UMIs. No DNA is given; TCRdb re-called the 5' RACE reads and lists each CDR3 protein once. The listing contains under 200,000 distinct CDR3 sequences. The V call is TRBV19, the J call TRBJ1-1. This clonotype was sampled from a woman aged 18-69 years in good health. Sequencing was done on a sample of blood T cells: a sorted CD56 or NKG2C T cell subset, CD4+ or CD8+ T cells, or bulk PBMC T cells (not recorded which). The CDR3 loop is CASKRDYRVNTEAFF. Based on the CDR3 plus reference TRBV19 and TRBJ1-1, the full variable domain is DGGITQSPKYLFRKEGQNVTLSCEQNLNHDAMYWYRQDPGQGLRLIYYSQIVNDFQKGDIAEGYSVSREKKESFPLTVTSAQKNPTAFYLCASKRDYRVNTEAFFGQGTRLTVV.